The 7 T cell receptor beta chains given below trace back to one sample, sequenced in a study of identical twins. TCRdb called the 5' RACE reads again in MiXCR, with one record for every CDR3 protein. Of about 890,000 distinct CDR3 sequences detected, around 12% appear once; the ten largest clones hold 1.5% to 2%. This sample also belongs to another study, concerning yellow fever vaccine responses in identical twins.

The sample was PBMCs. The receptors were sampled from a woman in her late teens or twenties in good health.

The chain carries TRBV12-3 or TRBV12-4 and TRBJ2-7, with D perhaps matching TRBD1 (5 bases). The CDR3 consists of 14 residues. Trimming stripped 5 bases from V and 5 bases from J, with 16 bases between. The CDR3 bases are TGTGCCAGCAGTACCCCAGGGTATAGAAACGAGCAGTACTTC. Protein: CASSTPGYRNEQYF.

In its sample, this clonotype was seen a few times. The chain recombines TRBV18 with TRBJ1-6, with D perhaps matching TRBD1 (5 bases). Per the germline V gene, CDR1 is KGHSH and CDR2 is LQKENI. V dropped 2 bases and J dropped 10 bases, with 12 bases sitting between them. The CDR3 is 14 residues long. DNA of the CDR3: TGTGCCAGCTCACCAGTCGGGGGAGACTCACCCCTCCACTTT. Translation: CASSPVGGDSPLHF. The entire variable domain, with the rest obtained from reference TRBV18 and TRBJ1-6, is as follows: NAGVMQNPRHLVRRRGQEARLRCSPMKGHSHVYWYRQLPEEGLKFMVYLQKENIIDESGMPKERFSAEFPKEGPSILRIQQVVRGDSAAYFCASSPVGGDSPLHFGNGTRLTVT.

CDR3 amino acids: CASSYSTGTVVKQYF. CDR3 nucleotide sequence: TGTGCCAGCAGTTACTCGACCGGGACAGTAGTCAAGCAGTACTTC. V and J are TRBV6-5 and TRBJ2-7; 7 bases align to TRBD1. Germline CDR1 reads MNHEY; CDR2 reads SVGAGI. The CDR3 has 15 amino acids. J gave up 8 bases and V 0 bases, and 10 bases lay outside the gene matches.

This clonotype was picked up a small number of times. The genes are TRBV27 and TRBJ2-7, with 8 bases fitting TRBD1. Germline CDR1 is MNHEY and CDR2 is SMNVEV (reference sequence). This CDR3 spans 14 amino acids. V gave up 2 bases and J gave up 7 bases; unmatched junction bases: 7. DNA for the CDR3: TGTGCCAGCAGTTTAGCCCAGGGGGCGCGGGAGCAGTACGTC. Amino acid sequence: CASSLAQGAREQYV.

This clonotype was recorded a few times. The gene calls are TRBV4-1 and TRBJ2-2, with a weak D call TRBD2 (5 bases). Germline loops: CDR1 MGHRA, CDR2 YSYEKL. The V end lost 1 base, the J end lost 0 bases, and 21 bases lay between the germline ends. The CDR3 consists of 20 residues. Here the CDR3 DNA reads TGCGCCAGCAGCCAAGTAGGCGGTGGGCGGGTCCAATCGAACACCGGGGAGCTGTTTTTT. It translates to CASSQVGGGRVQSNTGELFF.

This chain joins TRBV18 and TRBJ1-4; a possible D gene is TRBD1 (6 bases). Germline lookup yields CDR1 KGHSH and CDR2 LQKENI. The V gene lost 2 bases and the J gene lost 10 bases, with 20 bases spanning the gap. The CDR3 sequence is 16 residues long. The CDR3 loop reads CASSPSEQGISGKLFF. The CDR3 DNA reads as TGTGCCAGCTCACCATCTGAACAGGGTATATCAGGAAAACTGTTTTTT.

In its sample, this clonotype was seen a few times. The chain employs TRBV12-3 or TRBV12-4 and TRBJ1-1; unclear D gene. The CDR3 contains 14 residues. The germline V and J ends were trimmed by 4 bases and 0 bases, with 9 bases remaining between them. The DNA for the CDR3 is TGTGCCAGCAGTTCCAGCGGCGTGAACACTGAAGCTTTCTTT. Translating it yields CASSSSGVNTEAFF.